This T cell receptor (beta chain) comes out of a study of T cell changes during pregnancy in multiple sclerosis. The CDR3 length is 15 residues. Germline loops: CDR1 SGHAT, CDR2 FQDESV (reference sequence). Trimming pared 3 bases from V and 2 bases from J, leaving 14 bases between. Produced via immunoSEQ multiplex PCR; TCRdb's table is partial and in-frame only. This table holds around 30,000 clones, roughly nine tenths found once. The rearrangement uses TRBV11-1 and TRBJ2-7, with a weak D call TRBD2 (6 bases). This TCR came from a female donor with multiple sclerosis, enrolled in a pregnancy study. The sample was CD8+ T cells from peripheral blood mononuclear cells, taken in the second trimester of pregnancy. CDR3 nucleotides: TGTGCCAGCAGCTTGGTGGACGCGGGGACCTACGAGCAGTACTTC. The encoded protein is CASSLVDAGTYEQYF.